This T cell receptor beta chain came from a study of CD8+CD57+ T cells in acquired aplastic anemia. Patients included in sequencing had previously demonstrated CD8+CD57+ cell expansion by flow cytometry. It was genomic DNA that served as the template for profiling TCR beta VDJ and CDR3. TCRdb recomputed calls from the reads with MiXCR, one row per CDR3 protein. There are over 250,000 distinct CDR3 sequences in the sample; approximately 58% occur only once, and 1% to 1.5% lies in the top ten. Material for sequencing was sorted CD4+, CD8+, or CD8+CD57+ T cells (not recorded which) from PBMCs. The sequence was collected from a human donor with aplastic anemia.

The CDR3 sequence is CSAPWTANTEAFF. The CDR3 DNA reads TGCAGTGCCCCCTGGACAGCGAACACTGAAGCTTTCTTT. The chain links TRBV20-1 to TRBJ1-1; D is possibly TRBD1 (6 bases). Per the germline V gene, CDR1 is DFQATT and CDR2 is SNEGSKA (reference sequence). CDR3 length: 13 residues. V was cut by 6 bases and J by 1 base, with 12 bases left in between.